This entry features one T cell receptor beta chain sequence. This sample stems from a study of technical replicates of blood from several donors. The data were produced by immunoSEQ multiplex PCR, yet TCRdb's version contains in-frame clones alone and is incomplete. The sample holds about 100,000 clones, roughly 95% seen once. Source material: T cells isolated from PBMCs. The origin of this receptor is a human donor in good health.

Here the CDR3 DNA reads TGTGCCAGCAGTTTAGCTAGCGGGAGTGTATACGAGCAGTACTTC. Its protein product is CASSLASGSVYEQYF. The chain recombines TRBV27 with TRBJ2-7, with 10 bases lining up with TRBD2. CDR3 size: 15 residues. The V segment lost 2 bases and the J segment 4 bases; nucleotides outside the gene matches: 5. Germline assignment: CDR1 MNHEY and CDR2 SMNVEV (reference sequence).